The following is a TCR beta chain sequence with its context. This sample is drawn from a study of tumor-infiltrating lymphocytes in localized non-small cell lung cancer. Study summary: Several tumor histologies, both smoking statuses, and some post-neoadjuvant chemotherapy samples were included.

Germline V gene data show CDR1 as SNHLY and CDR2 as FYNNEI. The CDR3 runs to 14 residues. V shed 6 bases and J shed 4 bases, with 12 bases lying between them. TCRdb keeps only in-frame clones here, not all; method: immunoSEQ multiplex PCR. The sample lists about 21,000 clones, more than 75% occurring once. This clonotype originated in a human donor with non-small cell lung cancer. Sequencing was done on a sample of lung tumor tissue. The gene calls are TRBV2 and TRBJ1-4, with D perhaps matching TRBD1 (6 bases). The CDR3 DNA sequence: TGTGCCAGCAGGGACAGACTTGGTAATGAAAAACTGTTTTTT. Protein sequence: CASRDRLGNEKLFF.